This entry lists 24 T cell receptor beta chains sequenced from one sample in a study of blood T cell repertoires in COVID-19. Measured with immunoSEQ multiplex PCR; TCRdb has only the in-frame clones, and not every one. The table shows roughly 150,000 clones, with 83% occurring only once. The sequenced sample consisted of peripheral blood. These receptors were collected from a woman in her seventies who had recovered from COVID-19.

DNA for the CDR3: TGTGCCAGCAGCTTAGAGGGACAGGGGGACACTGAAGCTTTCTTT. Translation: CASSLEGQGDTEAFF. V gene TRBV7-6 combines with J gene TRBJ1-1; 11 bases fit TRBD1. CDR3 length: 15 residues. After removal of 1 base from V and 3 bases from J, the junction contained 1 base not matched to a gene. Germline loops: CDR1 SGHVS, CDR2 FNYEAQ.

This chain links TRBV4-2 with TRBJ2-1; 9 nucleotides agree with TRBD2. The CDR3 is 16 residues long. CDR1 is LGHNA and CDR2 is YNFKEQ in the germline V gene. The V gene end was trimmed by 0 bases and the J gene end by 6 bases; junction bases not matched to a gene: 6. CDR3 DNA: TGTGCCAGCAGCCAAGATTGGCGGGAGGGGGGCAATGAGCAGTTCTTC. It translates to CASSQDWREGGNEQFF.

CDR3 coding DNA: TGTGCCAGCAGCGACCTCCGGAGCCCCGACACCGGGGAGCTGTTTTTT. Encoded protein: CASSDLRSPDTGELFF. The J gene is TRBJ2-2, the V gene TRBV9; no definite D call. V lost 3 bases, J lost 3 bases, and 15 bases lay in between. The CDR3 runs to 16 residues. Germline loops: CDR1 SGDLS, CDR2 YYNGEE.

There are many counts of this clone. The chain uses TRBV3-1 (or the pseudogene TRBV3-2) and TRBJ2-7, with 9 bases lining up with TRBD2. V gave up 3 bases and J gave up 6 bases; unmatched junction bases: 12. Germline CDR1 reads LGHDT; CDR2 reads YNNKEL (reference sequence). CDR3 length: 16 amino acids. This CDR3 reads CASSHTGGGAFGEQYF. CDR3 DNA sequence: TGTGCCAGCAGCCATACTGGCGGGGGGGCCTTCGGCGAGCAGTACTTC.

V and J are TRBV24-1 and TRBJ2-3, with TRBD2 matching over 7 bases. This CDR3 is built from 15 residues. The ends lost 4 bases at V and 6 bases at J; junction bases unmatched: 9. CDR1 KGHDR and CDR2 SFDVKD come from the germline V gene. The CDR3 here is CATSDPGLGADTQYF. As DNA, the CDR3 is TGTGCCACCAGTGACCCCGGACTAGGGGCGGATACGCAGTATTTT.

The chain has TRBV19 and TRBJ1-2; D might be TRBD1 (6 bases). The V end lost 5 bases, the J end lost 8 bases, and 27 bases lay between the germline ends. CDR1 is LNHDA, CDR2 SQIVND, per germline (reference sequence). CDR3 length equals 17 residues. This chain's CDR3 is CASSRGGVGGTMVGYTF. For the CDR3, the DNA is TGTGCCAGTAGTCGGGGGGGCGTAGGTGGAACTATGGTCGGCTACACCTTC. The whole variable domain, filled in from reference TRBV19 and TRBJ1-2, reads DGGITQSPKYLFRKEGQNVTLSCEQNLNHDAMYWYRQDPGQGLRLIYYSQIVNDFQKGDIAEGYSVSREKKESFPLTVTSAQKNPTAFYLCASSRGGVGGTMVGYTFGSGTRLTVV.

The CDR3: CAWRSGTGNTIYF. CDR3 in DNA: TGTGCCTGGAGGTCGGGAACTGGAAACACCATATATTTT. This sequence joins TRBV30 and TRBJ1-3, with D unresolved. Trimming took 3 bases from V and 2 from J, leaving 8 bases between them. The length of the CDR3 is 13 residues. Looked up from germline, CDR1 is GTSNPN and CDR2 is SVGIG (reference sequence).

This clone was detected only once. The CDR3 sequence: CASSATGVLNTEAFF. Written as DNA, the CDR3 is TGTGCCAGCAGCGCGACAGGGGTCTTGAACACTGAAGCTTTCTTT. The gene calls are TRBV7-2 and TRBJ1-1; 8 nucleotides align to TRBD1. The CDR3 contains 15 residues. V was pared by 5 bases and J by 0 bases, with 5 bases of the junction left unmatched. Germline CDR1 is SGHTA and CDR2 is FQGNSA. Complete variable domain (other parts from reference TRBV7-2 and TRBJ1-1): GAGVSQSPSNKVTEKGKDVELRCDPISGHTALYWYRQSLGQGLEFLIYFQGNSAPDKSGLPSDRFSAERTGGSVSTLTIQRTQQEDSAVYLCASSATGVLNTEAFFGQGTRLTVV.

The V and J genes are TRBV28 and TRBJ1-4; no clear D gene. The CDR3 length is 14 residues. V was cut by 7 bases and J by 4 bases, with 13 bases left in between. Germline V gene lookup returns CDR1 MDHEN and CDR2 SYDVKM. The CDR3 region has the DNA TGTGCCAGCATCACGGGGAGTAATAATGAAAAACTGTTTTTT. Translation: CASITGSNNEKLFF.

This chain links TRBV21-1 with TRBJ2-2; TRBD2, the table's D call, lacks a check against the DNA. TRBV21-1 is classified as a pseudogene. This CDR3 spans 19 amino acids. In DNA, the CDR3 is TGTGCCAGCAGCAAAGGGGTGGGGGGACGCCCACAGAACACCGGGGAGCTGTTTTTT. This gives the protein CASSKGVGGRPQNTGELFF.

V usage is TRBV6-1 and J usage is TRBJ1-2, with a tentative D call TRBD1 (6 bases). The CDR3 extends over 15 amino acids. V was clipped by 1 base and J by 4 bases, with 13 bases between them. Germline-derived CDR1 and CDR2 are MNHNS and SASEGT. The CDR3, as DNA: TGTGCCAGCAGTGAAGGGGGAGGGGGGATCTATGGCTACACCTTC. Translating gives CASSEGGGGIYGYTF.

V and J are TRBV4-3 and TRBJ2-3, with a weak D call TRBD1 (6 bases). Trimming removed 0 bases at V and 2 bases at J, with 18 bases between. CDR3 size: 18 residues. Germline V CDR1 and CDR2: LGHNA, YSLEER. Written as DNA, the CDR3 is TGCGCCAGCAGCCAAGAGGGGTCGGCAGGGGCTCCCACAGATACGCAGTATTTT. The encoded protein is CASSQEGSAGAPTDTQYF.

This chain uses TRBV5-4 with TRBJ2-5, with 8 bases matching TRBD2. CDR1 and CDR2 from the germline V gene are SGHNT and YYREEE (reference sequence). The CDR3 loop spans 17 amino acids. The trim removed 0 bases at V and 1 base at J, leaving 8 bases unmatched. This chain's CDR3 is CASSLAGGASGQETQYF. The CDR3 nucleotides are TGTGCCAGCAGCTTGGCCGGGGGGGCTAGTGGCCAAGAGACCCAGTACTTC. The entire variable domain, with the rest obtained from reference TRBV5-4 and TRBJ2-5, is as follows: ETGVTQSPTHLIKTRGQQVTLRCSSQSGHNTVSWYQQALGQGPQFIFQYYREEENGRGNFPPRFSGLQFPNYSSELNVNALELDDSALYLCASSLAGGASGQETQYFGPGTRLLVL.

The chain combines TRBV24-1 with TRBJ2-1; possible D gene TRBD2, 5 bases. The CDR3 consists of 15 residues. The ends were cut back, 1 base at V and 8 bases at J, with 14 bases in the middle. The germline V gene has CDR1 KGHDR and CDR2 SFDVKD. In nucleotides, the CDR3 is TGTGCCACCAGTGATTTAGGCGGGCCCCGGGATGAGCAGTTCTTC. Amino acid sequence: CATSDLGGPRDEQFF.

This clone appeared once. This rearrangement joins TRBV2 to TRBJ2-5; 7 nucleotides align to TRBD2. From germline, CDR1 is SNHLY and CDR2 FYNNEI. The CDR3 is 15 residues long. J gave up 1 base and V 1 base, and 3 bases lay outside the gene matches. CDR3 sequence: CASSEGGTTQETQYF. The DNA of the CDR3 is TGTGCCAGCAGTGAAGGGGGGACTACCCAAGAGACCCAGTACTTC.

The gene calls are TRBV5-6 and TRBJ1-2; no clear D. The CDR3 sequence is 12 residues long. V lost 2 bases and J 5 bases, leaving 7 bases between the germline ends. Germline CDR1 reads SGHDT; CDR2 reads YYEEEE. DNA for the CDR3: TGTGCCAGCAGCTTCACAGCTTATGGCTACACCTTC. Translated, it gives CASSFTAYGYTF.

The chain employs TRBV19 and TRBJ1-2; D may be TRBD1 (5 bases). This CDR3 has 12 amino acids. The germline gives CDR1 LNHDA, CDR2 SQIVND (reference sequence). V was shortened by 6 bases and J by 10 bases, with 15 bases between the two germline ends. CDR3 in DNA: TGTGCCAGTAGATGGAGGGGTGGGGACTACACCTTC. Translating it yields CASRWRGGDYTF. Using reference TRBV19 and TRBJ1-2 for the parts outside the CDR3, the full variable domain is DGGITQSPKYLFRKEGQNVTLSCEQNLNHDAMYWYRQDPGQGLRLIYYSQIVNDFQKGDIAEGYSVSREKKESFPLTVTSAQKNPTAFYLCASRWRGGDYTFGSGTRLTVV.

In its sample, this clone was seen a few times. The chain has TRBV11-2 and TRBJ1-3; no firm D call. Trimming cost V 5 bases and J 0 bases, with 11 bases left between them. The CDR3 is 15 residues long. The V gene's germline CDR1 is SGHAT and CDR2 FQNNGV. In nucleotides, the CDR3 is TGTGCCAGCAGCCCAGCGGTTAGCTCTGGAAACACCATATATTTT. Protein sequence: CASSPAVSSGNTIYF.

This chain links TRBV5-4 with TRBJ2-7; TRBD2 matches 13 bases. CDR1 and CDR2 (germline): SGHNT, YYREEE (reference sequence). The V segment lost 2 bases and the J segment 6 bases; nucleotides outside the gene matches: 5. The CDR3 has 15 residues. The CDR3, as DNA: TGTGCCAGCAGCTTACTAGCGGGGGGGCCTGGCGAGCAGTACTTC. The encoded protein is CASSLLAGGPGEQYF. Together with reference TRBV5-4 and TRBJ2-7, the CDR3 gives the full variable domain: ETGVTQSPTHLIKTRGQQVTLRCSSQSGHNTVSWYQQALGQGPQFIFQYYREEENGRGNFPPRFSGLQFPNYSSELNVNALELDDSALYLCASSLLAGGPGEQYFGPGTRLTVT.

The V gene is TRBV5-1, the J gene TRBJ2-2; D possibly corresponds to TRBD2 (6 bases). Between the trimmed V and J ends, which lost 0 bases and 4 bases, there was a span of 16 bases. The CDR3 runs 17 residues. Germline CDR1 is SGHRS and CDR2 is YFSETQ. The CDR3 spells CASSLGVTGLSTGELFF. The CDR3 coding sequence is TGCGCCAGCAGCTTGGGGGTCACGGGACTTTCCACCGGGGAGCTGTTTTTT.

This chain connects TRBV5-1 to TRBJ1-6, with 8 bases that match TRBD1. V was clipped by 3 bases and J by 2 bases; unmatched bases: 7. The CDR3 runs to 17 residues. Germline CDR1 SGHRS, CDR2 YFSETQ. CDR3 protein: CASSSRGQGPYNSPLHF. The CDR3 nucleotides read TGCGCCAGCAGCTCCCGCGGACAGGGACCCTATAATTCACCCCTCCACTTT.

This chain uses TRBV28 with TRBJ2-7; perhaps TRBD1 as D (6 bases). Per the germline V gene, CDR1 is MDHEN and CDR2 is SYDVKM. V lost 6 bases, J lost 0 bases, and 15 bases lay in between. The CDR3 is 15 amino acids. The CDR3 loop is CASSLTLQGSYEQYF. CDR3 DNA sequence: TGTGCCAGCAGCCTTACCCTACAGGGCTCCTACGAGCAGTACTTC.

The chain combines TRBV5-4 with TRBJ2-1, with 11 bases identical to TRBD2. Losses at the gene ends were 4 bases for V and 8 bases for J; bases not matched to a gene: 8. CDR1 SGHNT and CDR2 YYREEE come from the germline V gene (reference sequence). The CDR3 is made up of 15 amino acids. The CDR3 DNA reads TGTGCCAGCAGCCCTACTAGCGGGAGTGATTATGAGCAGTTCTTC. It is translated as CASSPTSGSDYEQFF.

This chain links TRBV4-1 with TRBJ2-3; 9 nucleotides align to TRBD1. Germline V gene lookup returns CDR1 MGHRA and CDR2 YSYEKL. Losses at the gene ends were 3 bases for V and 0 bases for J; bases not matched to a gene: 1. This CDR3 is 15 amino acids long. CDR3 protein: CASSQTGGSTDTQYF. CDR3 nucleotide sequence: TGCGCCAGCAGCCAGACAGGGGGGAGCACAGATACGCAGTATTTT.